One and the same sample provided the 23 T cell receptor beta chains below, sequenced in a study of Graves' ophthalmopathy and Graves' hyperthyroidism. Amplification from RNA transcripts yielded the TCR beta CDR3 regions. Amplification began with first-round RT-PCR using HTBI primers, then second-round multiplex PCR was performed. TCRdb re-called the multiplex PCR reads through MiXCR, storing one row per CDR3 protein. The table records 350,000 to 450,000 distinct CDR3 sequences, around 17% of them present only once. Input material: peripheral blood. Receptors originate from a woman younger than 30 with Graves' ophthalmopathy.

Ten or more counts support this clonotype. This chain's CDR3 is CASSQETATTEAFF. CDR3 in DNA: TGCGCCAGCAGCCAGGAGACAGCGACGACTGAAGCTTTCTTT. V and J are TRBV4-3 and TRBJ1-1, with D perhaps matching TRBD1 (5 bases). The germline gives CDR1 LGHNA, CDR2 YSLEER. The length of the CDR3 is 14 residues. The V end was cut by 3 bases, the J end by 5 bases, with 13 bases between.

This clonotype came up many times. The chain uses TRBV5-5 and TRBJ2-2; D is undetermined. V was shortened by 1 base and J by 7 bases, with 8 bases between the two germline ends. The CDR3 covers 13 residues. Germline values: CDR1 SGHKS, CDR2 YYEKEE (reference sequence). The CDR3 region is CASSLISGGELFF. The CDR3 DNA is TGTGCCAGCAGCTTGATTAGTGGCGGGGAGCTGTTTTTT.

This clonotype appeared many times. CDR3 in DNA: TGTGCCAGCAGTCCACAGTGGAACACTGAAGCTTTCTTT. It is translated as CASSPQWNTEAFF. V gene TRBV6-1 combines with J gene TRBJ1-1; D is uncertain. Deletions cut 5 bases from V and 1 base from J, with 8 bases between. In germline, CDR1 is MNHNS, CDR2 SASEGT. The CDR3 is 13 amino acids.

This clonotype was seen at least ten times. This chain links TRBV6-1 with TRBJ2-2; 7 nucleotides agree with TRBD2. J was trimmed by 6 bases and V by 1 base; bases with no gene match: 2. Germline V gene sequence: CDR1 MNHNS, CDR2 SASEGT. The CDR3 covers 14 residues. CDR3 coding DNA: TGTGCCAGCAGTGAAGGGACTAGATCCGGGGAGCTGTTTTTT. Residues: CASSEGTRSGELFF.

This clonotype was recorded at least ten times. CDR3 protein: CSAGPISEQYF. In nucleotides, the CDR3 is TGCAGTGCCGGACCTATTTCCGAGCAGTACTTC. J is TRBJ2-7 and V is TRBV20-1; D is undetermined. Germline CDR1 and CDR2: DFQATT and SNEGSKA (reference sequence). The CDR3 runs 11 residues. Trimming stripped 6 bases from V and 6 bases from J, with 12 bases between.

This clonotype was seen ten or more times. The chain links TRBV6-5 to TRBJ1-2; D is unclear. This CDR3 spans 12 amino acids. Trimming took off 2 bases at V and 6 bases at J, with 7 bases between the two ends. Per germline, CDR1 MNHEY and CDR2 SVGAGI. Here the CDR3 DNA reads TGTGCCAGCAGTTACAACGGCAATGGCTACACCTTC. Its translation: CASSYNGNGYTF.

Many counts were recorded for this clonotype. The CDR3 loop reads CSASDHGWGNQPQHF. Here the CDR3 DNA reads TGCAGTGCTAGTGATCACGGATGGGGAAATCAGCCCCAGCATTTT. V is TRBV20-1 and J is TRBJ1-5; D is unclear. Germline values: CDR1 DFQATT, CDR2 SNEGSKA (reference sequence). This CDR3 has 15 amino acids. V shed 3 bases and J shed 4 bases, with 16 bases lying between them.

This clonotype was counted at least ten times. The J gene is TRBJ1-1, the V gene TRBV20-1, with D hard to call. Germline CDR1 reads DFQATT; CDR2 reads SNEGSKA (reference sequence). V lost 3 bases to trimming and J lost 5 bases, with 7 bases between them. This CDR3 comprises 11 residues. CDR3 bases: TGCAGTGCTAGTATGGTTACTGAAGCTTTCTTT. It yields the protein CSASMVTEAFF.

This clonotype showed up many times. The gene calls are TRBV6-5 and TRBJ2-7; D may be TRBD1 (5 bases). Per the germline V gene, CDR1 is MNHEY and CDR2 is SVGAGI. This CDR3 has 15 residues. V shed 5 bases and J shed 2 bases, with 16 bases lying between them. The CDR3 protein is CASSRTREGPYEQYF. CDR3 bases: TGTGCCAGCAGTCGGACCAGGGAAGGGCCCTACGAGCAGTACTTC.

In this sample, this clonotype turned up many times. The chain joins TRBV27 to TRBJ2-7; D perhaps matches TRBD2 (5 bases). Trimming shortened V by 5 bases and J by 7 bases, and 12 bases separated the two germline ends. CDR1 is MNHEY, CDR2 SMNVEV, per germline (reference sequence). The CDR3 has 12 amino acids. CDR3 protein: CASSSLSGEQYF. In nucleotides, the CDR3 is TGTGCCAGCAGTAGTCTGTCGGGAGAGCAGTACTTC.

The chain couples TRBV27 to TRBJ2-5, with D hard to call. V was trimmed by 4 bases and J by 0 bases, leaving 15 bases between them. There are 16 residues in the CDR3. Germline V lookup: CDR1 MNHEY, CDR2 SMNVEV (reference sequence). CDR3 in DNA: TGTGCCAGCAGTTCCTACCCCCTACAGTACCAAGAGACCCAGTACTTC. As protein: CASSSYPLQYQETQYF.

The chain is built from TRBV6-2 or TRBV6-3 and TRBJ1-1, with 8 bases fitting TRBD1. CDR3 length: 15 residues. Trimming cost V 2 bases and J 6 bases; bases outside gene matches: 8. Germline V gene data show CDR1 as MNHEY and CDR2 as SVGEGT. In DNA, the CDR3 is TGTGCCAGCAGTTACCGCGGACAGGGCTTGCCTGAAGCTTTCTTT. Translated: CASSYRGQGLPEAFF.

This clonotype has a count of ten or more. The chain carries TRBV7-2 and TRBJ2-7, with D uncertain. V lost 6 bases and J lost 5, with 14 bases in between. This CDR3 has 13 residues. Germline V gene sequence: CDR1 SGHTA, CDR2 FQGNSA. The CDR3: CASSPPGIHEQYF. The CDR3 coding sequence is TGTGCCAGCAGTCCTCCGGGTATCCACGAGCAGTACTTC.

This clonotype was detected many times. The CDR3 nucleotides read TGTGCCAGCATCCGCAGGAGGAGTCTCTTAGAGACCCAGTACTTC. Amino acids: CASIRRRSLLETQYF. The chain employs TRBV7-8 and TRBJ2-5; a weak D match, TRBD2 (5 bases). CDR3 length equals 15 residues. Germline values: CDR1 SGHVS, CDR2 FQNEAQ. V was pared by 7 bases and J by 4 bases, with 19 bases between.

This clonotype was recorded once. The chain carries TRBV3-1 and TRBJ1-1; maybe TRBD1 (5 bases). The CDR3 length is 12 residues. CDR1 is LGHDT, CDR2 YNNKEL, per germline (reference sequence). The V end was cut by 9 bases, the J end by 5 bases, with 13 bases between. The chain's CDR3 is CASHGGGTEAFF. CDR3 bases: TGTGCCAGTCACGGGGGTGGGACTGAAGCTTTCTTT.

Ten or more counts support this clonotype. The chain combines TRBV7-9 with TRBJ1-1, with D unresolved. The CDR3 contains 11 residues. Trimming took off 7 bases at V and 5 bases at J, with 8 bases between the two ends. Germline CDR1 reads SEHNR; CDR2 reads FQNEAQ (reference sequence). The CDR3 coding sequence is TGTGCCAGCACGGCTCCGACTGAAGCTTTCTTT. This encodes CASTAPTEAFF.

CDR3 in amino acids: CASSTWGETEQYF. Here the CDR3 DNA reads TGCGCCAGCAGCACCTGGGGGGAAACCGAGCAGTACTTC. The gene calls are TRBV5-1 and TRBJ2-7; TRBD2 is a possible D gene (6 bases). V lost 4 bases to trimming and J lost 6 bases, with 14 bases between them. Germline CDR1 reads SGHRS; CDR2 reads YFSETQ. The CDR3 contains 13 residues.

This clonotype was seen many times. This chain uses TRBV30 with TRBJ2-7; TRBD1 or TRBD2 may be the D gene (5 bases each). Germline V gives CDR1 GTSNPN, CDR2 SVGIG (reference sequence). Trimming removed 5 bases at V and 3 bases at J, with 11 bases between. The CDR3 runs to 12 residues. CDR3 amino acids: CAWGWGNYEQYF. The CDR3 DNA reads as TGTGCCTGGGGCTGGGGGAACTACGAGCAGTACTTC. The full variable domain, rest sourced from reference TRBV30 and TRBJ2-7, is SQTIHQWPATLVQPVGSPLSLECTVEGTSNPNLYWYRQAAGRGLQLLFYSVGIGQISSEVPQNLSASRPQDRQFILSSKKLLLSDSGFYLCAWGWGNYEQYFGPGTRLTVT.

The gene calls are TRBV7-9 and TRBJ2-5; the D gene is possibly TRBD1 (5 bases). Germline V gene data show CDR1 as SEHNR and CDR2 as FQNEAQ (reference sequence). The CDR3 spans 15 residues. Trimming cost V 8 bases and J 4 bases, with 20 bases left between them. The CDR3 reads CASAFTAGLTETQYF. The CDR3 DNA follows: TGTGCCAGCGCTTTCACGGCAGGGTTGACAGAGACCCAGTACTTC.

This clonotype was seen repeatedly, ten times or more. V gene TRBV7-9 combines with J gene TRBJ1-1; D is unresolved. V dropped 5 bases and J dropped 2 bases, with 12 bases sitting between them. Germline CDR1 reads SEHNR; CDR2 reads FQNEAQ (reference sequence). The CDR3 has 14 amino acids. CDR3: CASSTARTNTEAFF. The DNA for the CDR3 is TGTGCCAGCAGCACGGCCCGGACCAACACTGAAGCTTTCTTT.

This clonotype was detected ten times or more. V gene TRBV28 combines with J gene TRBJ1-1, with a tentative D call TRBD1 (5 bases). This CDR3 is 13 amino acids long. Germline V lookup: CDR1 MDHEN, CDR2 SYDVKM. Trimming took 7 bases from V and 11 from J, leaving 20 bases between them. In DNA form, the CDR3 reads TGTGCCAGCACCCTTCTCAAAGACAGAAGGGCTTTCTTT. Its protein is CASTLLKDRRAFF.

This clonotype showed up many times. V and J are TRBV28 and TRBJ2-7; D might be TRBD1 (6 bases). The CDR3 loop spans 16 amino acids. Germline V lookup: CDR1 MDHEN, CDR2 SYDVKM. V shed 6 bases and J shed 0 bases, with 18 bases lying between them. The CDR3 loop reads CASRERAGVPSYEQYF. The CDR3 nucleotides read TGTGCCAGCAGGGAACGGGCAGGGGTCCCCTCCTACGAGCAGTACTTC. Supplemented by reference TRBV28 and TRBJ2-7, the full variable domain reads DVKVTQSSRYLVKRTGEKVFLECVQDMDHENMFWYRQDPGLGLRLIYFSYDVKMKEKGDIPEGYSVSREKKERFSLILESASTNQTSMYLCASRERAGVPSYEQYFGPGTRLTVT.

This clonotype has a count of ten or more. The gene calls are TRBV27 and TRBJ2-7; 9 bases are a match to TRBD1. Per germline, CDR1 MNHEY and CDR2 SMNVEV (reference sequence). Losses at the gene ends were 4 bases for V and 9 bases for J; bases not matched to a gene: 10. The CDR3 totals 14 residues. The DNA for the CDR3 is TGTGCCAGCAGTTCCCGACAGGGGGGTCATGTGCAGTACTTC. It codes for CASSSRQGGHVQYF.